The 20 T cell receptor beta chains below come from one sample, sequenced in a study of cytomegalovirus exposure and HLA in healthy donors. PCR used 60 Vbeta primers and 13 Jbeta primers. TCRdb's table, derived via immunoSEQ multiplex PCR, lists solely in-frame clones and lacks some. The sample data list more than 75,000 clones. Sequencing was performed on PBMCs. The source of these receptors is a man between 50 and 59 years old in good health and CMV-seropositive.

The CDR3 is CASGTLREEKLFF. The CDR3 coding sequence is TGCGCCAGCGGGACTTTAAGGGAAGAAAAACTGTTTTTT. This chain uses TRBV4-1 with TRBJ1-4; the D gene is possibly TRBD1 (5 bases). The germline V and J ends were trimmed by 8 bases and 8 bases, with 15 bases remaining between them. Germline CDR1 reads MGHRA; CDR2 reads YSYEKL. This CDR3 is built from 13 residues.

The CDR3 nucleotides read TGTGCCTGGAGTGTACTAAGGGAAAAACTGTTTTTT. Amino acids: CAWSVLREKLFF. The chain joins TRBV30 to TRBJ1-4; D remains ambiguous. CDR3 length: 12 residues. V was clipped by 0 bases and J by 8 bases, with 7 bases between them. From germline, CDR1 is GTSNPN and CDR2 SVGIG (reference sequence).

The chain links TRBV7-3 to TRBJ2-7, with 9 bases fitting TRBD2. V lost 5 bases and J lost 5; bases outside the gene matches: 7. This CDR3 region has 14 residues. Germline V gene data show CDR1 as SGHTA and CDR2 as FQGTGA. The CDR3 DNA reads TGTGCCAGCAGCCCCGTTGGGACTAGCAACGAGCAGTACTTC. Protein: CASSPVGTSNEQYF.

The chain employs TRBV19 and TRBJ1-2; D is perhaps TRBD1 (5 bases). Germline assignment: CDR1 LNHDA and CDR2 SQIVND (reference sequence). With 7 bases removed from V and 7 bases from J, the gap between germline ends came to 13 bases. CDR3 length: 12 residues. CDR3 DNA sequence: TGTGCCAGTACCCGCAGGGAGGGTGGCTACACCTTC. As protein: CASTRREGGYTF.

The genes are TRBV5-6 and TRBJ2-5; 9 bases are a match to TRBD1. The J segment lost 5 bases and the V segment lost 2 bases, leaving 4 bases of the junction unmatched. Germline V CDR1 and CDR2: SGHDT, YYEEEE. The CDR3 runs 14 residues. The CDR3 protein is CASSFGQGSETQYF. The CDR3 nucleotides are TGTGCCAGCAGCTTTGGACAGGGGTCGGAGACCCAGTACTTC.

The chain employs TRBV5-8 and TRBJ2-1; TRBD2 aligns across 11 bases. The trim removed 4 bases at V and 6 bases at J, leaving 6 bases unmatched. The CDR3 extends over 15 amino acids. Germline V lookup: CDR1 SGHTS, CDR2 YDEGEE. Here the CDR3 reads CASSRGLAASNEQFF. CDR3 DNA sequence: TGTGCCAGCAGCCGGGGACTAGCGGCATCCAATGAGCAGTTCTTC.

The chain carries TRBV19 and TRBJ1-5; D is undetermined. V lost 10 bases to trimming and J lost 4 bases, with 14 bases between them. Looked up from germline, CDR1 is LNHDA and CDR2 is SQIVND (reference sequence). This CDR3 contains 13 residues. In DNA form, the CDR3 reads TGTGCCACCTCTGAATGGGAGAATCAGCCCCAGCATTTT. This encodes CATSEWENQPQHF.

The CDR3 region has the DNA TGTGCCTGGAGTGCCCCAGGGTGGGGAACCATATATTTT. This sequence encodes CAWSAPGWGTIYF. The chain couples TRBV30 to TRBJ1-3; D is perhaps TRBD1 (5 bases). This CDR3 has 13 residues. Germline V gene sequence: CDR1 GTSNPN, CDR2 SVGIG (reference sequence). V lost 1 base to trimming and J lost 10 bases, with 14 bases between them.

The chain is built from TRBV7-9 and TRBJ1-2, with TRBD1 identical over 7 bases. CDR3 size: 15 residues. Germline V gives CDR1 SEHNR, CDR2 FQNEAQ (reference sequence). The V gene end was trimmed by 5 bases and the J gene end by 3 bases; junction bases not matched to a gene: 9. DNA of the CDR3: TGTGCCAGCAGCCAAAACGACAGGGAGCACTATGGCTACACCTTC. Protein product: CASSQNDREHYGYTF. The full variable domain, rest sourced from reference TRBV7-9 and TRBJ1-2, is DTGVSQNPRHKITKRGQNVTFRCDPISEHNRLYWYRQTLGQGPEFLTYFQNEAQLEKSRLLSDRFSAERPKGSFSTLEIQRTEQGDSAMYLCASSQNDREHYGYTFGSGTRLTVV.

CDR3 sequence reads: CASSWDRANGYTF. The DNA of the CDR3 is TGTGCCAGCAGCTGGGACAGGGCCAATGGCTACACCTTC. The genes are TRBV5-4 and TRBJ1-2, with 9 bases fitting TRBD1. Germline V gene data show CDR1 as SGHNT and CDR2 as YYREEE (reference sequence). Trimming at V came to 3 bases and at J to 6 bases, leaving 3 bases not matched to a gene. The CDR3 is 13 amino acids.

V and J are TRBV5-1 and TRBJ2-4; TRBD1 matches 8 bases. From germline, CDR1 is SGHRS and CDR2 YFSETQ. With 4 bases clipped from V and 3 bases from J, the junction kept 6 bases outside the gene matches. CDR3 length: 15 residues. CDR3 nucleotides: TGCGCCAGCAGCACGGGACAGGAGGGCAAAAACATTCAGTACTTC. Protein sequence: CASSTGQEGKNIQYF.

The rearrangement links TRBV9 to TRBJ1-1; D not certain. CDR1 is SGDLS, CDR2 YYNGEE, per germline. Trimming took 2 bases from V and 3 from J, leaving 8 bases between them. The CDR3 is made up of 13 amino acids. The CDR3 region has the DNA TGTGCCAGCAGCGTTGGCGGTGACACTGAAGCTTTCTTT. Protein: CASSVGGDTEAFF. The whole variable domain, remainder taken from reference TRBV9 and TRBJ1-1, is DSGVTQTPKHLITATGQRVTLRCSPRSGDLSVYWYQQSLDQGLQFLIQYYNGEERAKGNILERFSAQQFPDLHSELNLSSLELGDSALYFCASSVGGDTEAFFGQGTRLTVV.

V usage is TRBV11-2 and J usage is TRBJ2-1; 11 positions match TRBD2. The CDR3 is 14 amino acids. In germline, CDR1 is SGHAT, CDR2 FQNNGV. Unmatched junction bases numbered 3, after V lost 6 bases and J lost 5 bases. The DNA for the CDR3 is TGTGCCAGCAGTGGACTAGCGGGTCACAATGAGCAGTTCTTC. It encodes CASSGLAGHNEQFF.

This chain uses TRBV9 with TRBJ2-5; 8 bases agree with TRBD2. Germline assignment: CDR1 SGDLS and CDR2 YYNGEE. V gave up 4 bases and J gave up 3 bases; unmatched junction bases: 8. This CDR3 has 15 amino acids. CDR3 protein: CASSYLGTSEETQYF. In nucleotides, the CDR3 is TGTGCCAGCAGCTATCTCGGGACTAGTGAAGAGACCCAGTACTTC.

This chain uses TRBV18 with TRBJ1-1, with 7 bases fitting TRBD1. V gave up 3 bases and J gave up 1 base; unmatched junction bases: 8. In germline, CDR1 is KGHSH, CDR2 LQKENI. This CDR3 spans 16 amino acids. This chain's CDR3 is CASSPRSGTANTEAFF. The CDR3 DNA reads TGTGCCAGCTCACCCCGATCGGGGACAGCGAACACTGAAGCTTTCTTT.

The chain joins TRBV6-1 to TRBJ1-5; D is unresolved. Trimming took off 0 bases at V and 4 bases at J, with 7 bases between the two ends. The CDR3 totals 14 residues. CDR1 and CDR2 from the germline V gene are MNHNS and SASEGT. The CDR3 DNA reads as TGTGCCAGCAGTGAAGCAGTAGCTAATCAGCCCCAGCATTTT. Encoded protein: CASSEAVANQPQHF.

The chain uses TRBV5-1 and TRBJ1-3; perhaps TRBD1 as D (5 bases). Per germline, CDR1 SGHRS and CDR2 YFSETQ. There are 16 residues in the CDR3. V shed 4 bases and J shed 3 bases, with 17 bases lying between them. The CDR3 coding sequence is TGCGCCAGCAGCGCGCGACCTAGGGGCTATGGAAACACCATATATTTT. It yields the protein CASSARPRGYGNTIYF. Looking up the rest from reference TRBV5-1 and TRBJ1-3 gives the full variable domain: KAGVTQTPRYLIKTRGQQVTLSCSPISGHRSVSWYQQTPGQGLQFLFEYFSETQRNKGNFPGRFSGRQFSNSRSEMNVSTLELGDSALYLCASSARPRGYGNTIYFGEGSWLTVV.

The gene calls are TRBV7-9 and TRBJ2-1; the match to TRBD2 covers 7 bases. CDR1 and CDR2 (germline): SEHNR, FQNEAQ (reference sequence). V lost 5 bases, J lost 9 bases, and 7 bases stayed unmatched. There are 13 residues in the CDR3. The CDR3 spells CASSPGLGFEQFF. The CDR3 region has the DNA TGTGCCAGCAGCCCCGGACTAGGGTTTGAGCAGTTCTTC.

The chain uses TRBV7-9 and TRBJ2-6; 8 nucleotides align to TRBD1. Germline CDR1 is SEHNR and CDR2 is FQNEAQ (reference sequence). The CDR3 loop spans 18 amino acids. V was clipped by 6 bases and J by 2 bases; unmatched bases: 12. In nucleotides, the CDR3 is TGTGCCAGCAGTTCTAGGACAGGGAGTCTAGCTGGGGCCAACGTCCTGACTTTC. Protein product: CASSSRTGSLAGANVLTF.

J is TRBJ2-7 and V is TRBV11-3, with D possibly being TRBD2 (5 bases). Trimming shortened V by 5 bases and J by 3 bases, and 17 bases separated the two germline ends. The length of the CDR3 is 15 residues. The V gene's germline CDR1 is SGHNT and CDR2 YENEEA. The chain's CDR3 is CASSPTVEGDYEQYF. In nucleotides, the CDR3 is TGTGCCAGCAGCCCCACCGTCGAGGGAGACTACGAGCAGTACTTC.